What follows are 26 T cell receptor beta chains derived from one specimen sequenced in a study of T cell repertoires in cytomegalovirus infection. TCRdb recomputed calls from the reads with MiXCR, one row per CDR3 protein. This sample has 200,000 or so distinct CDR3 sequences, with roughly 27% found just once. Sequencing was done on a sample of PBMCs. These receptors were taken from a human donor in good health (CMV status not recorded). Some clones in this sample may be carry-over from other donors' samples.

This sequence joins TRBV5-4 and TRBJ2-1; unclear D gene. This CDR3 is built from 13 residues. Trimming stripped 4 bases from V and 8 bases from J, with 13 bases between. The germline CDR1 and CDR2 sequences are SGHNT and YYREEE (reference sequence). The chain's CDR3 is CASSPDPSYEQFF. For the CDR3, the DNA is TGTGCCAGCAGCCCGGACCCCAGTTATGAGCAGTTCTTC.

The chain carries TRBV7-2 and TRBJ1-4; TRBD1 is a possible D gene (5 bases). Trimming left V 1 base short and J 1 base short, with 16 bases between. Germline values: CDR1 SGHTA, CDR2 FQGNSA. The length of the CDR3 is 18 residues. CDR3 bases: TGTGCCAGCAGCTTAGTCCCGGCCCGGGACGGAACTAATGAAAAACTGTTTTTT. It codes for CASSLVPARDGTNEKLFF.

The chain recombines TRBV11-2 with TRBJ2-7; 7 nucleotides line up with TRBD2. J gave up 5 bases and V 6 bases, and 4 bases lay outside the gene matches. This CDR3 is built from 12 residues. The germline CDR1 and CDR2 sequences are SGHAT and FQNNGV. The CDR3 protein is CASSYGGDEQYF. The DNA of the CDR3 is TGTGCCAGCAGTTATGGGGGGGACGAGCAGTACTTC.

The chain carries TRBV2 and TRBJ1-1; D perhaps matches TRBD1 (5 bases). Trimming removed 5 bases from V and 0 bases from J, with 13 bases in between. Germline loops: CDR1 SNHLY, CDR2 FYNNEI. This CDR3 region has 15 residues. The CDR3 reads CASSRGTNLNTEAFF. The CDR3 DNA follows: TGTGCCAGCAGTCGGGGGACCAATTTGAACACTGAAGCTTTCTTT.

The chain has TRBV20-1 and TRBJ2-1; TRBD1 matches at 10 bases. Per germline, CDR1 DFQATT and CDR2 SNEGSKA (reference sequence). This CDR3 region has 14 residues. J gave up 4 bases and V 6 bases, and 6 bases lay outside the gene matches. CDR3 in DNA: TGCAGTGCCTCGACAGGGGGCGGGTACAATGAGCAGTTCTTC. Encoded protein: CSASTGGGYNEQFF.

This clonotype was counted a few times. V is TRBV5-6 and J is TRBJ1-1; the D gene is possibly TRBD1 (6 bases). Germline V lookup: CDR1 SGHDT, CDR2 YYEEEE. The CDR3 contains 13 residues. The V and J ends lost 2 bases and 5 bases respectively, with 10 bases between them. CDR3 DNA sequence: TGTGCCAGCAGCTTTACAGGGTGGACTGAAGCTTTCTTT. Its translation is CASSFTGWTEAFF.

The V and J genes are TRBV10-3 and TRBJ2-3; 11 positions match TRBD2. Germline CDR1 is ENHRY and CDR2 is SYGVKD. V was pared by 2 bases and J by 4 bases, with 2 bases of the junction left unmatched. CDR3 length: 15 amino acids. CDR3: CAISETSGGPDTQYF. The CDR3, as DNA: TGTGCCATCAGTGAGACTAGCGGGGGTCCAGATACGCAGTATTTT.

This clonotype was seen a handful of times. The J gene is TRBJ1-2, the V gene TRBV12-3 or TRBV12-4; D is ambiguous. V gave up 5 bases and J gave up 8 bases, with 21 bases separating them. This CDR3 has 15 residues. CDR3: CASSPLRFQLGGYTF. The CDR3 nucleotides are TGTGCCAGCAGTCCACTCAGGTTCCAATTGGGAGGCTACACCTTC.

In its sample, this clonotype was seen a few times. In DNA, the CDR3 is TGTGCCAGCAGCTTTCTCCAAGAGACCCAGTACTTC. Protein sequence: CASSFLQETQYF. The chain couples TRBV7-2 to TRBJ2-5; D unclear. Germline assignment: CDR1 SGHTA and CDR2 FQGNSA. The V gene lost 3 bases and the J gene lost 1 base, with 3 bases spanning the gap. There are 12 residues in the CDR3.

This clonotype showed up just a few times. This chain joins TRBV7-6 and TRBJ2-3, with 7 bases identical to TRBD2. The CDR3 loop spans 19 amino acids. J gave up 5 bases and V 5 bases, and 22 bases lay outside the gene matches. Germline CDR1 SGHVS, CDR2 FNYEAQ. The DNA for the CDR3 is TGTGCCAGCAGCCCCATCGGGGAGCGGGGCGCTGGAATGGGAGATACGCAGTATTTT. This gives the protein CASSPIGERGAGMGDTQYF.

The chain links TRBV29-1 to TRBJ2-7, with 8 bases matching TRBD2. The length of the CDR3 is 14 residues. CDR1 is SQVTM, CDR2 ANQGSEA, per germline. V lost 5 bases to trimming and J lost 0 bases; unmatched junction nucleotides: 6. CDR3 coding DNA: TGCAGCGTTCGCCCGGGGGGGAACTCCTACGAGCAGTACTTC. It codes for CSVRPGGNSYEQYF.

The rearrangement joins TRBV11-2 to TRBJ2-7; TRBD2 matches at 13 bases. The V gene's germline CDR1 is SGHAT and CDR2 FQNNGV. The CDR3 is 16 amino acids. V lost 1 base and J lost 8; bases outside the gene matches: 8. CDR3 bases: TGTGCCAGCAGCTTAGCGGCCGGGACTAGCGGGGAGAAGCAGTACTTC. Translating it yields CASSLAAGTSGEKQYF.

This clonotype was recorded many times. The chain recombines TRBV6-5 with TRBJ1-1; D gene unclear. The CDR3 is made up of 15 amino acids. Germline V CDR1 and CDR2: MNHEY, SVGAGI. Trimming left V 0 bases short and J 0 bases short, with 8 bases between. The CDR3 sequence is CASSYSAEMNTEAFF. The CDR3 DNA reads TGTGCCAGCAGTTACTCGGCGGAAATGAACACTGAAGCTTTCTTT.

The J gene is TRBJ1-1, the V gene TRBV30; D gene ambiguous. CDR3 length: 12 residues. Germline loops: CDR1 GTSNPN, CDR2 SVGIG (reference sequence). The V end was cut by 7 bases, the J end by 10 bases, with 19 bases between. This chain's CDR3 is CAFRDEKAPAFF. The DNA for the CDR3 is TGTGCCTTTCGGGATGAAAAAGCCCCAGCTTTCTTT.

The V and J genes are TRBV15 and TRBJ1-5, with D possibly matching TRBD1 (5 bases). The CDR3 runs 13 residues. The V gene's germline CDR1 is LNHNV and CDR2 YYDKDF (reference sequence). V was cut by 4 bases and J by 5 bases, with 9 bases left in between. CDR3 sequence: CATSTSRDQPQHF. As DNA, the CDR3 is TGTGCCACCAGCACCTCCAGGGATCAGCCCCAGCATTTT.

For the CDR3, the DNA is TGTGCCAGCAGCCCGGGGGACCGTAATGAAAAACTGTTTTTT. Its protein is CASSPGDRNEKLFF. J is TRBJ1-4 and V is TRBV5-4, with D possibly being TRBD1 (5 bases). V was pared by 4 bases and J by 4 bases, with 11 bases between. Per germline, CDR1 SGHNT and CDR2 YYREEE (reference sequence). The CDR3 is made up of 14 amino acids.

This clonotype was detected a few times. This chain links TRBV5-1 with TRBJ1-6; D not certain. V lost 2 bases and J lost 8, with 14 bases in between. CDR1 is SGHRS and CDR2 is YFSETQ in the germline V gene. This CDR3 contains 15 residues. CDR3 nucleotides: TGCGCCAGCAGCTTAAAAGGTCCAACTTATTCACCCCTCCACTTT. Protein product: CASSLKGPTYSPLHF. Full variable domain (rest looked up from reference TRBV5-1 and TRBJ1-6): KAGVTQTPRYLIKTRGQQVTLSCSPISGHRSVSWYQQTPGQGLQFLFEYFSETQRNKGNFPGRFSGRQFSNSRSEMNVSTLELGDSALYLCASSLKGPTYSPLHFGNGTRLTVT.

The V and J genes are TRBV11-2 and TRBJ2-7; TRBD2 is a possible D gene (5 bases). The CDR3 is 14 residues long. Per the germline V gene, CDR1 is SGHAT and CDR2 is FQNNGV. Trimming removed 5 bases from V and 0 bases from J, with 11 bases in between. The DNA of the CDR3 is TGTGCCAGCAGCCACGACTATAACTCCTACGAGCAGTACTTC. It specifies CASSHDYNSYEQYF.

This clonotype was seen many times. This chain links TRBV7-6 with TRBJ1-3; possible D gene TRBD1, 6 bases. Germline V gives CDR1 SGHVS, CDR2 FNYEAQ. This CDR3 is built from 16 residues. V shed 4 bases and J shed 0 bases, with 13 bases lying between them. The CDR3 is CASSSGQSSSGNTIYF. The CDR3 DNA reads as TGTGCCAGCAGCTCAGGACAGTCAAGCTCTGGAAACACCATATATTTT.

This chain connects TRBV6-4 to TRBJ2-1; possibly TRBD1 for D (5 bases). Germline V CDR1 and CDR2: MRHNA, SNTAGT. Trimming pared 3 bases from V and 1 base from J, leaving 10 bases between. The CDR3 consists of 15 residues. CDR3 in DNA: TGTGCCAGCAGTGAAGTATCAGGGTCCTACAATGAGCAGTTCTTC. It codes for CASSEVSGSYNEQFF.

For the CDR3, the DNA is TGCAGTGCTCCTGCGGGAGGGCCCCGCTCTGGGGCCAACGTCCTGACTTTC. This codes for CSAPAGGPRSGANVLTF. J is TRBJ2-6 and V is TRBV20-1; 9 nucleotides agree with TRBD2. CDR1 and CDR2 from the germline V gene are DFQATT and SNEGSKA (reference sequence). Unmatched junction bases numbered 8, after V lost 5 bases and J lost 0 bases. The CDR3 loop spans 17 amino acids.

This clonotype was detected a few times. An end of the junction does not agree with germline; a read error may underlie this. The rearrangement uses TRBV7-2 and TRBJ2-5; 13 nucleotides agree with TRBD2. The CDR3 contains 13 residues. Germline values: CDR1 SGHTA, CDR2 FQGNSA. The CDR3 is CASSAGLAGTPTF. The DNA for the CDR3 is TGTGCCAGCAGCGCGGGACTAGCGGGGACCCCGACCTTC.

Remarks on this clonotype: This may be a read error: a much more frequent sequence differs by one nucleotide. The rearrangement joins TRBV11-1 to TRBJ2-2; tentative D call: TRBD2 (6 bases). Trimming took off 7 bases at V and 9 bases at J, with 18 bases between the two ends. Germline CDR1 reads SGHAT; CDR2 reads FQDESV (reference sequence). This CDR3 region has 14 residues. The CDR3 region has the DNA TGTGCCAGCACTTGGGAGGAAGAAACCTGGGAGCTGTTTTTT. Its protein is CASTWEEETWELFF.

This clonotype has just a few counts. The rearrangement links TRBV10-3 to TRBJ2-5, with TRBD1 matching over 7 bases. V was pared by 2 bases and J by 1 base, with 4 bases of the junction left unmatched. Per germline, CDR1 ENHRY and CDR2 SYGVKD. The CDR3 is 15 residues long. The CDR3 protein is CAISEGQAVQETQYF. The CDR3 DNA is TGTGCCATCAGTGAGGGACAGGCGGTCCAAGAGACCCAGTACTTC.

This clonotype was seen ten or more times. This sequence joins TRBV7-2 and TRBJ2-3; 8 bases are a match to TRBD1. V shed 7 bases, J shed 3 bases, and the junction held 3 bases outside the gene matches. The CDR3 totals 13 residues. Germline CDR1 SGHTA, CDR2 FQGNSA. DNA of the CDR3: TGTGCCAGCACCAGGGGGCGGACAGATACGCAGTATTTT. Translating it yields CASTRGRTDTQYF. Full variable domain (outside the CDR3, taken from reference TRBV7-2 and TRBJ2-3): GAGVSQSPSNKVTEKGKDVELRCDPISGHTALYWYRQSLGQGLEFLIYFQGNSAPDKSGLPSDRFSAERTGGSVSTLTIQRTQQEDSAVYLCASTRGRTDTQYFGPGTRLTVL.

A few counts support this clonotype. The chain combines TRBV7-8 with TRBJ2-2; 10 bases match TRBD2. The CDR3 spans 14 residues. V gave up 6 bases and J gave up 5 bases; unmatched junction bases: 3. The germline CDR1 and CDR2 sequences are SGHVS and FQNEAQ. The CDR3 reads CASRGTSVTGELFF. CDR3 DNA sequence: TGTGCCAGCAGAGGGACTAGCGTGACCGGGGAGCTGTTTTTT.